This passage covers 16 T cell receptor beta chains from one sample sequenced in a study of shared clonotypes between healthy human individuals. Measured with immunoSEQ multiplex PCR; TCRdb has only the in-frame clones, and not every one. The sample gives approximately 1,500,000 clones, about 96% of which show up once; approximately 1.2% is in the top ten. The sequencing sample was made of naive CD4+ T cells sorted from blood. Described subset: CD45RA+ positively selected. The source is a man aged 25-40 years in good health.

The V and J genes are TRBV4-3 and TRBJ2-2; TRBD2 matches 9 bases. CDR1 is LGHNA and CDR2 is YSLEER in the germline V gene. The CDR3 has 17 residues. The V gene end was trimmed by 0 bases and the J gene end by 6 bases; junction bases not matched to a gene: 8. The CDR3 region is CASSQEGLAGWAGELFF. CDR3 DNA: TGCGCCAGCAGCCAAGAAGGGCTAGCGGGATGGGCCGGGGAGCTGTTTTTT.

V and J are TRBV2 and TRBJ2-2; D gene unclear. The CDR3 contains 12 residues. Germline V lookup: CDR1 SNHLY, CDR2 FYNNEI. V lost 6 bases, J lost 3 bases, and 5 bases lay in between. CDR3 sequence: CASSRHTGELFF. Here the CDR3 DNA reads TGTGCCAGCAGCCGCCACACCGGGGAGCTGTTTTTT.

The chain joins TRBV6-5 to TRBJ2-5; D gene unclear. This CDR3 has 13 amino acids. Trimming pared 7 bases from V and 0 bases from J, leaving 9 bases between. In germline, CDR1 is MNHEY, CDR2 SVGAGI. This chain's CDR3 is CASNPVDQETQYF. CDR3 coding DNA: TGTGCCAGCAACCCGGTAGACCAAGAGACCCAGTACTTC.

V and J are TRBV28 and TRBJ1-1, with a possible D match to TRBD1 (5 bases). V lost 7 bases to trimming and J lost 6 bases, with 15 bases between them. Germline CDR1 MDHEN, CDR2 SYDVKM. This CDR3 has 13 residues. The CDR3 DNA reads TGTGCCAGCACCCCCCCAGGGTACGCTGAAGCTTTCTTT. Residues: CASTPPGYAEAFF.

This rearrangement joins TRBV15 to TRBJ2-1; D tentatively reads TRBD1 or TRBD2 (5 bases each). The length of the CDR3 is 13 residues. The V end lost 1 base, the J end lost 14 bases, and 15 bases lay between the germline ends. Germline assignment: CDR1 LNHNV and CDR2 YYDKDF (reference sequence). The CDR3 is CATSRGLGDVKFF. DNA of the CDR3: TGTGCCACCAGCAGAGGTTTAGGGGACGTGAAGTTCTTC. The full variable domain, rest sourced from reference TRBV15 and TRBJ2-1, is DAMVIQNPRYQVTQFGKPVTLSCSQTLNHNVMYWYQQKSSQAPKLLFHYYDKDFNNEADTPDNFQSRRPNTSFCFLDIRSPGLGDTAMYLCATSRGLGDVKFFGPGTRLTVL.

This chain connects TRBV21-1 to TRBJ2-1; the table assigns TRBD2, which was not confirmed against the DNA. TRBV21-1 is reported as a pseudogene. The CDR3 runs to 16 residues. The CDR3 nucleotides read TGTGCCAGCAGCTCCCGACTAGCGGGCTTGTACAATGAGCAGTTCTTC. Protein: CASSSRLAGLYNEQFF.

The CDR3 here is CASSRGGGRETGELFF. The CDR3 nucleotides are TGTGCCTCCAGTAGGGGCGGCGGGCGAGAGACCGGGGAGCTGTTTTTT. This chain connects TRBV30 to TRBJ2-2; either TRBD1 or TRBD2 may supply D (5 bases each). Trimming stripped 7 bases from V and 5 bases from J, with 23 bases between. CDR3 size: 16 residues. Germline loops: CDR1 GTSNPN, CDR2 SVGIG (reference sequence).

This sequence joins TRBV29-1 and TRBJ2-2; D remains ambiguous. Per germline, CDR1 SQVTM and CDR2 ANQGSEA. Trimming cost V 5 bases and J 5 bases, with 12 bases left between them. The CDR3 totals 13 residues. DNA for the CDR3: TGCAGCGTTAGGGTAGGCGGAACCGGGGAGCTGTTTTTT. Its translation: CSVRVGGTGELFF.

V and J are TRBV5-4 and TRBJ2-1; the D gene is possibly TRBD1 (6 bases). The CDR3 covers 15 residues. V was cut by 3 bases and J by 4 bases, with 14 bases left in between. Germline lookup yields CDR1 SGHNT and CDR2 YYREEE (reference sequence). The CDR3 DNA is TGTGCCAGCAGCTCATCCGGGACAAGGTACAATGAGCAGTTCTTC. This translates into CASSSSGTRYNEQFF.

This rearrangement joins TRBV25-1 to TRBJ2-1, with TRBD2 matching over 10 bases. CDR3 size: 17 residues. Germline values: CDR1 MGHDK, CDR2 SYGVNS. V trimming: 3 bases; J trimming: 2 bases; junction bases outside the gene matches: 7. CDR3: CASSDGGLARTYNEQFF. CDR3 nucleotide sequence: TGTGCCAGCAGTGACGGGGGACTAGCGAGAACCTACAATGAGCAGTTCTTC. Together with reference TRBV25-1 and TRBJ2-1, the CDR3 gives the full variable domain: EADIYQTPRYLVIGTGKKITLECSQTMGHDKMYWYQQDPGMELHLIHYSYGVNSTEKGDLSSESTVSRIRTEHFPLTLESARPSHTSQYLCASSDGGLARTYNEQFFGPGTRLTVL.

The chain combines TRBV5-6 with TRBJ1-1; the match to TRBD1 covers 11 bases. The V gene end was trimmed by 3 bases and the J gene end by 1 base; junction bases not matched to a gene: 5. The CDR3 sequence is 16 residues long. Germline values: CDR1 SGHDT, CDR2 YYEEEE. CDR3 DNA: TGTGCCAGCAGCTACGGACAGGGGGCGACGAACACTGAAGCTTTCTTT. Amino acid sequence: CASSYGQGATNTEAFF.

V gene TRBV30 combines with J gene TRBJ1-5; D unclear. V lost 2 bases and J lost 1, with 15 bases in between. Germline assignment: CDR1 GTSNPN and CDR2 SVGIG (reference sequence). The CDR3 loop spans 16 amino acids. CDR3 loop: CAWSLMGLRSNQPQHF. The CDR3 coding sequence is TGTGCCTGGAGTTTGATGGGCCTGCGGAGCAATCAGCCCCAGCATTTT.

The rearrangement uses TRBV29-1 and TRBJ2-5; D remains unclear. This CDR3 is built from 14 residues. Germline CDR1 and CDR2: SQVTM and ANQGSEA. V was trimmed by 6 bases and J by 4 bases, leaving 18 bases between them. The chain's CDR3 is CSVEPGLKRETQYF. DNA for the CDR3: TGCAGCGTAGAGCCCGGGTTGAAGCGAGAGACCCAGTACTTC.

The V gene is TRBV10-3, the J gene TRBJ1-4; D not resolved. Germline assignment: CDR1 ENHRY and CDR2 SYGVKD. This CDR3 is 14 amino acids long. V was clipped by 11 bases and J by 5 bases, with 18 bases between them. The CDR3 loop is CAARAGIPNEKLFF. CDR3 DNA: TGTGCCGCTAGAGCTGGGATACCGAATGAAAAACTGTTTTTT.

The chain couples TRBV5-5 to TRBJ1-2; D may be TRBD1 (5 bases). Trimming cost V 5 bases and J 4 bases, with 18 bases left between them. Germline assignment: CDR1 SGHKS and CDR2 YYEKEE (reference sequence). This CDR3 contains 15 residues. For the CDR3, the DNA is TGTGCCAGCAGAAATGCCAAGGGGTCAAGCTATGGCTACACCTTC. Translation: CASRNAKGSSYGYTF. The entire variable domain, with the rest obtained from reference TRBV5-5 and TRBJ1-2, is as follows: DAGVTQSPTHLIKTRGQQVTLRCSPISGHKSVSWYQQVLGQGPQFIFQYYEKEERGRGNFPDRFSARQFPNYSSELNVNALLLGDSALYLCASRNAKGSSYGYTFGSGTRLTVV.

The V gene is TRBV7-9, the J gene TRBJ2-1; D is ambiguous. Germline V gene data show CDR1 as SEHNR and CDR2 as FQNEAQ (reference sequence). CDR3 size: 13 residues. V was clipped by 2 bases and J by 6 bases, with 8 bases between them. The CDR3 is CASSLHDINEQFF. CDR3 sequence (DNA): TGTGCCAGCAGCTTACACGATATCAATGAGCAGTTCTTC.